These 27 T cell receptor beta chains were all obtained from the same sample, sequenced in a study of cytomegalovirus exposure and HLA in healthy donors. Both 60 Vbeta primers and 13 Jbeta primers went into the PCR. Data came from immunoSEQ multiplex PCR; TCRdb stores just in-frame clones and leaves some out. The profile covers some 120,000 clones, with about 80% appearing a single time and 1% taken by the ten largest. The material sequenced was PBMCs. The receptor set was obtained from a middle-aged man in good health and CMV-seronegative.

J is TRBJ2-3 and V is TRBV5-4; the match to TRBD2 covers 8 bases. J was trimmed by 0 bases and V by 5 bases; bases with no gene match: 8. CDR1 and CDR2 (germline): SGHNT, YYREEE (reference sequence). The length of the CDR3 is 16 residues. The CDR3 coding sequence is TGTGCCAGCAGTCCGGGGGGGCGGAGAAGCACAGATACGCAGTATTTT. Protein: CASSPGGRRSTDTQYF.

This clone was seen only once. The CDR3 coding sequence is TGCAGCGTTCCCCCCTCCGGGACAGGGGCCGGGGCCCAGTACTTC. Translation gives CSVPPSGTGAGAQYF. This chain joins TRBV29-1 and TRBJ2-5, with 10 bases that match TRBD1. There are 15 residues in the CDR3. With 5 bases clipped from V and 9 bases from J, the junction kept 15 bases outside the gene matches. Per the germline V gene, CDR1 is SQVTM and CDR2 is ANQGSEA.

The chain couples TRBV5-1 to TRBJ2-3, with D possibly matching TRBD1 (6 bases). V dropped 4 bases and J dropped 0 bases, with 15 bases sitting between them. CDR1 SGHRS and CDR2 YFSETQ come from the germline V gene. The CDR3 covers 16 residues. The DNA for the CDR3 is TGCGCCAGCAGCCCGGGGACATATATTAGCACAGATACGCAGTATTTT. This gives the protein CASSPGTYISTDTQYF.

This chain's CDR3 is CASSQDPRETQYF. The CDR3 nucleotides are TGCGCCAGCAGCCAAGATCCCAGGGAGACCCAGTACTTC. The rearrangement links TRBV4-1 to TRBJ2-5; no definite D call. CDR3 length: 13 amino acids. Trimming stripped 0 bases from V and 5 bases from J, with 7 bases between. Germline loops: CDR1 MGHRA, CDR2 YSYEKL.

This clone has more than one count but fewer than ten. Here the CDR3 DNA reads TGCGCCAGCAGCTTGGAACAGGGCCAAAACACTGAAGCTTTCTTT. Translating it yields CASSLEQGQNTEAFF. The V call is TRBV5-1, the J call TRBJ1-1, with D possibly being TRBD1 (6 bases). The CDR3 covers 15 residues. Trimming left V 0 bases short and J 2 bases short, with 11 bases between. Germline V gene lookup returns CDR1 SGHRS and CDR2 YFSETQ.

This clone was recorded a few times. The chain recombines TRBV30 with TRBJ1-4; perhaps TRBD1 as D (6 bases). The V end lost 5 bases, the J end lost 8 bases, and 12 bases lay between the germline ends. CDR1 and CDR2 (germline): GTSNPN, SVGIG (reference sequence). The CDR3 has 12 residues. The CDR3 DNA sequence: TGTGCCTGGTCTGTACAGGGAGAAAAACTGTTTTTT. As protein: CAWSVQGEKLFF.

The chain combines TRBV5-4 with TRBJ2-7, with TRBD1 matching over 7 bases. CDR1 SGHNT and CDR2 YYREEE come from the germline V gene (reference sequence). The CDR3 is 14 amino acids. V was pared by 0 bases and J by 5 bases, with 5 bases of the junction left unmatched. The CDR3 DNA reads TGTGCCAGCAGCTTGGGACAGGGTATCAACGAGCAGTACTTC. Encoded protein: CASSLGQGINEQYF.

This rearrangement joins TRBV6-5 to TRBJ2-7; 10 bases agree with TRBD2. CDR1 is MNHEY, CDR2 SVGAGI, per germline. J gave up 2 bases and V 10 bases, and 11 bases lay outside the gene matches. This CDR3 contains 15 residues. The CDR3 loop is CATRDSGRPTYEQYF. The DNA of the CDR3 is TGTGCCACCCGGGATAGCGGGAGGCCCACCTACGAGCAGTACTTC.

J is TRBJ2-2 and V is TRBV7-9; a possible D gene is TRBD1 (5 bases). Germline V gene data show CDR1 as SEHNR and CDR2 as FQNEAQ (reference sequence). Trimming removed 3 bases from V and 7 bases from J, with 9 bases in between. This CDR3 region has 13 residues. The CDR3 sequence: CASSFDSDGELFF. CDR3 nucleotides: TGTGCCAGCAGCTTCGACAGCGACGGGGAGCTGTTTTTT.

The chain is built from TRBV28 and TRBJ2-5; D perhaps matches TRBD2 (5 bases). CDR1 MDHEN and CDR2 SYDVKM come from the germline V gene. With 6 bases removed from V and 2 bases from J, the gap between germline ends came to 16 bases. The CDR3 totals 15 residues. The CDR3 DNA reads TGTGCCAGCAGCACTAGAGTAAAGCTACAAGAGACCCAGTACTTC. Translated, it gives CASSTRVKLQETQYF.

This clone is a singleton in its sample. V gene TRBV19 combines with J gene TRBJ1-1, with 8 positions matching TRBD1. CDR1 LNHDA and CDR2 SQIVND come from the germline V gene (reference sequence). This CDR3 region has 13 residues. Unmatched junction bases numbered 7, after V lost 5 bases and J lost 8 bases. The CDR3 nucleotides are TGTGCCAGTAGTCTGACAGGGGCCTACGAAGCTTTCTTT. Translating gives CASSLTGAYEAFF.

This chain joins TRBV9 and TRBJ1-3; D is possibly TRBD1 (5 bases). Germline CDR1 reads SGDLS; CDR2 reads YYNGEE. There are 19 residues in the CDR3. V shed 3 bases and J shed 0 bases, with 22 bases lying between them. CDR3 coding DNA: TGTGCCAGCAGCGCGGGGGAAGGTTCAAACCCATACTCTGGAAACACCATATATTTT. Translated, it gives CASSAGEGSNPYSGNTIYF.

This chain links TRBV2 with TRBJ1-1; 8 bases map to TRBD1. Germline V gene lookup returns CDR1 SNHLY and CDR2 FYNNEI. V lost 2 bases, J lost 1 base, and 9 bases stayed unmatched. There are 17 residues in the CDR3. The CDR3 protein is CASSEFGQGVGNTEAFF. In nucleotides, the CDR3 is TGTGCCAGCAGTGAATTCGGACAGGGCGTGGGGAACACTGAAGCTTTCTTT.

The genes are TRBV6-5 and TRBJ1-5, with 9 bases fitting TRBD1. Germline loops: CDR1 MNHEY, CDR2 SVGAGI. V was clipped by 5 bases and J by 9 bases; unmatched bases: 8. This CDR3 has 14 amino acids. CDR3 bases: TGTGCCAGCAGTCCCGGGACAGGGACCGGGCCCCAGCATTTT. The encoded protein is CASSPGTGTGPQHF.

This clone showed up just once. V gene TRBV28 combines with J gene TRBJ1-2, with unresolved D. Trimming took 1 base from V and 4 from J, leaving 7 bases between them. CDR1 MDHEN and CDR2 SYDVKM come from the germline V gene. This CDR3 is 13 amino acids long. CDR3 coding DNA: TGTGCCAGCAGTTTATCCGAGAGCTATGGCTACACCTTC. Protein: CASSLSESYGYTF.

The J gene is TRBJ2-2, the V gene TRBV29-1; D remains unclear. This CDR3 contains 13 residues. From germline, CDR1 is SQVTM and CDR2 ANQGSEA. The CDR3 sequence is CSAQVMVTGELFF. In DNA, the CDR3 is TGCAGTGCGCAGGTGATGGTCACCGGGGAGCTGTTTTTT.

The chain employs TRBV2 and TRBJ2-7; no clear D gene. This CDR3 comprises 12 residues. V was trimmed by 3 bases and J by 4 bases, leaving 7 bases between them. Per the germline V gene, CDR1 is SNHLY and CDR2 is FYNNEI. The CDR3 region has the DNA TGTGCCAGCAGTGAGAACGGTTACGAGCAGTACTTC. Translated: CASSENGYEQYF.

This rearrangement joins TRBV30 to TRBJ1-5; weak D call: TRBD1 (6 bases). CDR3 size: 13 residues. Per germline, CDR1 GTSNPN and CDR2 SVGIG (reference sequence). V lost 6 bases, J lost 4 bases, and 13 bases lay in between. DNA for the CDR3: TGTGCCTGCCGGGCAGGGGTAAATCAGCCCCAGCATTTT. Protein product: CACRAGVNQPQHF.

This rearrangement joins TRBV5-6 to TRBJ2-7; no firm D call. The ends were cut back, 5 bases at V and 0 bases at J, with 15 bases in the middle. This CDR3 region has 15 residues. Germline CDR1 SGHDT, CDR2 YYEEEE. CDR3 coding DNA: TGTGCCAGCAGAAGTGCTCGCGAACTCTCCTACGAGCAGTACTTC. Amino acid sequence: CASRSARELSYEQYF.

V gene TRBV30 combines with J gene TRBJ1-6; the D gene is possibly TRBD1 (5 bases). Germline CDR1 and CDR2: GTSNPN and SVGIG (reference sequence). The CDR3 consists of 15 residues. The V end lost 4 bases, the J end lost 7 bases, and 17 bases lay between the germline ends. The CDR3 reads CAWTIAGGTNSPLHF. The CDR3 DNA reads TGTGCCTGGACCATCGCGGGGGGGACGAATTCACCCCTCCACTTT.

The V gene is TRBV19, the J gene TRBJ2-5; the D is unclear. CDR3 length: 14 residues. V gave up 3 bases and J gave up 0 bases, with 8 bases separating them. The germline CDR1 and CDR2 sequences are LNHDA and SQIVND (reference sequence). The CDR3: CASSIQLYQETQYF. CDR3 bases: TGTGCCAGTAGTATCCAACTGTACCAAGAGACCCAGTACTTC.

The sample holds one count of this clone. CDR3 amino acids: CTSSLGGQGAGAFF. The DNA of the CDR3 is TGCACCAGCAGCCTCGGGGGGCAGGGGGCCGGGGCTTTCTTT. The V and J genes are TRBV1 and TRBJ1-1; TRBD1 is taken as the D call from the table, unchecked against the DNA. TRBV1 is given as a pseudogene. The CDR3 totals 14 residues.

The chain employs TRBV20-1 and TRBJ2-1, with D possibly TRBD1 on 5 matching bases. This CDR3 spans 11 amino acids. Deletions cut 3 bases from V and 12 bases from J, with 12 bases between. Germline V CDR1 and CDR2: DFQATT, SNEGSKA (reference sequence). Here the CDR3 DNA reads TGCAGTGCTAGCCCCAGGGATCCGCAGTTCTTC. Protein product: CSASPRDPQFF.

This chain joins TRBV5-1 and TRBJ2-2, with D perhaps TRBD2 (5 bases). The germline V gene encodes CDR1 SGHRS and CDR2 YFSETQ. CDR3 length: 14 amino acids. The ends were cut back, 0 bases at V and 3 bases at J, with 6 bases in the middle. The CDR3 reads CASSLAGYTGELFF. DNA for the CDR3: TGCGCCAGCAGCTTGGCGGGGTACACCGGGGAGCTGTTTTTT.

V usage is TRBV27 and J usage is TRBJ2-1, with TRBD2 matching 9 bases. Germline V gene lookup returns CDR1 MNHEY and CDR2 SMNVEV (reference sequence). This CDR3 spans 18 amino acids. V dropped 7 bases and J dropped 0; count of bases not matched to a gene: 13. The chain's CDR3 is CASNRASGVVSSYNEQFF. The CDR3 DNA reads as TGTGCCAGCAACCGGGCTAGCGGGGTTGTTAGCTCCTACAATGAGCAGTTCTTC.

The V gene is TRBV5-6, the J gene TRBJ2-7; TRBD1 matches 11 bases. There are 15 residues in the CDR3. With V trimmed by 4 bases and J by 6 bases, 9 bases remained unmatched. Germline V lookup: CDR1 SGHDT, CDR2 YYEEEE. The CDR3 region is CASSLRTGGAGEQYF. DNA of the CDR3: TGTGCCAGCAGCCTGCGGACAGGGGGCGCCGGCGAGCAGTACTTC.

The chain uses TRBV5-4 and TRBJ2-7; D call uncertain. CDR3 length: 15 residues. Trimming cost V 3 bases and J 0 bases, with 13 bases left between them. Germline V gives CDR1 SGHNT, CDR2 YYREEE (reference sequence). Here the CDR3 reads CASSSTEYSSYEQYF. CDR3 DNA: TGTGCCAGCAGCTCGACCGAGTACAGCTCCTACGAGCAGTACTTC.